This T cell receptor beta chain appears in the sequencing data of a study of blood T cell repertoires in COVID-19. V lost 5 bases and J lost 4, with 15 bases in between. The CDR3 has 14 residues. Germline-derived CDR1 and CDR2 are SGHNT and YYREEE (reference sequence). Clones were sequenced by immunoSEQ multiplex PCR, and TCRdb holds only the in-frame ones, with some missing. This table has approximately 70,000 clones, about 70% appearing once. The rearrangement joins TRBV5-4 to TRBJ2-5, with D perhaps matching TRBD1 (5 bases). This sequence originates from a woman in her 70s with acute or convalescent COVID-19. Sequences were obtained from peripheral blood. CDR3 nucleotide sequence: TGTGCCAGCAGTTTTTACACAGGCGGAGAGACCCAGTACTTC. It encodes CASSFYTGGETQYF.